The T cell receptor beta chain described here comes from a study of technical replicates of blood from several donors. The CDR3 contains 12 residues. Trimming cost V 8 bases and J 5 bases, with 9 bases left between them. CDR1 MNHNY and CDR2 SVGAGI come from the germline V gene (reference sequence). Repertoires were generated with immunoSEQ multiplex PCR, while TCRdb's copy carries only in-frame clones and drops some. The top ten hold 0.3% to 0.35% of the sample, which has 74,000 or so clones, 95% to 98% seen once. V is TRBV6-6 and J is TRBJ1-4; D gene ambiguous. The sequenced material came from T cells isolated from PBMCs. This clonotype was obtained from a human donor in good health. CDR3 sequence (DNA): TGTGCCAGCCGAAGAGGAAATGAAAAACTGTTTTTT. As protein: CASRRGNEKLFF.